This T cell receptor (beta chain) comes out of a study of blood T cells in healthy people across ages. Whole-study findings and limits: In older individuals, TCR beta diversity per million T cells was lower, falling roughly linearly with age.

On this clonotype itself: Its antigen remains unidentified.

PCR was performed a second time for about 7 to 12 cycles using a sample-barcoded 5' primer and a J-beta primer mix. TCRdb recomputed calls from the 5' RACE reads with MiXCR, one row per CDR3 protein. The sample holds 1.2 million to 1.5 million distinct CDR3 sequences, 45% to 70% seen once. Germline CDR1 reads SQVTM; CDR2 reads ANQGSEA. This CDR3 is built from 14 residues. V lost 2 bases to trimming and J lost 4 bases, with 14 bases between them. The genes are TRBV29-1 and TRBJ1-2; D remains ambiguous. Sequenced sample: blood. The sequence derives from a man aged 18 to 29 in good health. CDR3 loop: CSVEQAPGSYGYTF. The CDR3 DNA follows: TGCAGCGTTGAACAGGCCCCGGGGAGCTATGGCTACACCTTC.